Below are 29 T cell receptor beta chains sequenced from a single sample in a study of blood T cell repertoires in COVID-19. The repertoire was sequenced with immunoSEQ multiplex PCR; TCRdb's copy has only in-frame clones and lacks some. The sample has approximately 490,000 clones; roughly 87% are singletons. The specimen sequenced was PBMCs or T cells enriched from blood (not recorded which). These receptor sequences come from a woman aged 18-30 years who had recovered from COVID-19.

This clone has only one observation. The chain couples TRBV7-9 to TRBJ2-7; D uncertain. CDR1 and CDR2 (germline): SEHNR, FQNEAQ (reference sequence). The V gene lost 5 bases and the J gene lost 6 bases, with 17 bases spanning the gap. The CDR3 covers 14 residues. CDR3 region: CASSPQPRSGEQYF. DNA for the CDR3: TGTGCCAGCAGCCCTCAACCCAGGTCCGGCGAGCAGTACTTC.

The chain is built from TRBV5-1 and TRBJ1-6; D is undetermined. Germline V gene data show CDR1 as SGHRS and CDR2 as YFSETQ. V lost 4 bases and J 5 bases, leaving 7 bases between the germline ends. The CDR3 contains 13 residues. The CDR3 bases are TGCGCCAGCAGCGGGGAGAATAATTCACCCCTCCACTTT. Translated, it gives CASSGENNSPLHF.

The chain recombines TRBV5-1 with TRBJ1-2; tentative D call: TRBD1 (6 bases). Between the trimmed V and J ends, which lost 3 bases and 5 bases, there was a span of 17 bases. This CDR3 has 15 amino acids. The germline CDR1 and CDR2 sequences are SGHRS and YFSETQ. The CDR3 loop reads CASSSGQLRDYGYTF. The CDR3 nucleotides read TGCGCCAGCAGCTCAGGACAGCTCAGGGATTATGGCTACACCTTC.

CDR3 sequence reads: CASSFVDSIMNTEAFF. The CDR3 DNA reads TGTGCCAGTAGTTTTGTTGACAGTATAATGAACACTGAAGCTTTCTTT. This chain connects TRBV19 to TRBJ1-1; perhaps TRBD1 as D (5 bases). The CDR3 is made up of 16 amino acids. Germline lookup yields CDR1 LNHDA and CDR2 SQIVND (reference sequence). The V end was cut by 5 bases, the J end by 0 bases, with 16 bases between.

V gene TRBV7-9 combines with J gene TRBJ1-2, with 9 bases matching TRBD1. Germline V gives CDR1 SEHNR, CDR2 FQNEAQ (reference sequence). The CDR3 length is 13 residues. Unmatched junction bases numbered 7, after V lost 6 bases and J lost 8 bases. CDR3 sequence (DNA): TGTGCCAGCAGTCCTACAGGGGGCCAGGGCTACACCTTC. It translates to CASSPTGGQGYTF. The full variable domain, completed using reference TRBV7-9 and TRBJ1-2, is DTGVSQNPRHKITKRGQNVTFRCDPISEHNRLYWYRQTLGQGPEFLTYFQNEAQLEKSRLLSDRFSAERPKGSFSTLEIQRTEQGDSAMYLCASSPTGGQGYTFGSGTRLTVV.

This chain joins TRBV7-9 and TRBJ1-2; 8 bases are shared with TRBD1. Germline CDR1 is SEHNR and CDR2 is FQNEAQ (reference sequence). The CDR3 contains 15 residues. With V trimmed by 7 bases and J by 8 bases, 15 bases remained unmatched. CDR3 loop: CASTRQSRTGRGYTF. The CDR3 bases are TGTGCCAGCACCAGACAAAGTAGGACAGGGAGAGGCTACACCTTC.

The J gene is TRBJ1-6, the V gene TRBV27; D is ambiguous. V lost 3 bases and J 6 bases, leaving 12 bases between the germline ends. CDR1 and CDR2 from the germline V gene are MNHEY and SMNVEV (reference sequence). This CDR3 has 15 residues. The CDR3 bases are TGTGCCAGCAGTTTTGGCAGACTAGTTAATTCACCCCTCCACTTT. As protein: CASSFGRLVNSPLHF.

The chain combines TRBV25-1 with TRBJ2-5; 12 bases agree with TRBD1. The ends lost 6 bases at V and 5 bases at J; junction bases unmatched: 4. CDR1 and CDR2 (germline): MGHDK, SYGVNS. The CDR3 runs 14 residues. In DNA form, the CDR3 reads TGTGCCAGCAGGGGGACAGGGGGCAGGGAGACCCAGTACTTC. Its translation is CASRGTGGRETQYF. Complete variable domain (other parts from reference TRBV25-1 and TRBJ2-5): EADIYQTPRYLVIGTGKKITLECSQTMGHDKMYWYQQDPGMELHLIHYSYGVNSTEKGDLSSESTVSRIRTEHFPLTLESARPSHTSQYLCASRGTGGRETQYFGPGTRLLVL.

This chain joins TRBV5-6 and TRBJ2-5, with D tentatively TRBD1 (6 bases). V was cut by 3 bases and J by 0 bases, with 9 bases left in between. Germline CDR1 reads SGHDT; CDR2 reads YYEEEE. The CDR3 is 14 residues long. CDR3 in DNA: TGTGCCAGCAGCTCAGGACAGCACCAAGAGACCCAGTACTTC. Protein: CASSSGQHQETQYF.

The V gene is TRBV2, the J gene TRBJ2-5, with a possible D match to TRBD2 (7 bases). The CDR3 has 15 amino acids. The germline gives CDR1 SNHLY, CDR2 FYNNEI. Trimming stripped 1 base from V and 4 bases from J, with 13 bases between. CDR3 sequence (DNA): TGTGCCAGCAGTGAAGAGCGGGGAGGGGGAGAGACCCAGTACTTC. Its translation: CASSEERGGGETQYF. The whole variable domain, remainder taken from reference TRBV2 and TRBJ2-5, is EPEVTQTPSHQVTQMGQEVILRCVPISNHLYFYWYRQILGQKVEFLVSFYNNEISEKSEIFDDQFSVERPDGSNFTLKIRSTKLEDSAMYFCASSEERGGGETQYFGPGTRLLVL.

The chain is built from TRBV9 and TRBJ1-4; TRBD1 agrees at 7 bases. The CDR3 spans 15 residues. CDR1 and CDR2 from the germline V gene are SGDLS and YYNGEE. The V gene end was trimmed by 4 bases and the J gene end by 3 bases; junction bases not matched to a gene: 6. The CDR3 DNA sequence: TGTGCCAGCAGCTCCTGGGACAGCTCTAATGAAAAACTGTTTTTT. This translates into CASSSWDSSNEKLFF.

The chain joins TRBV19 to TRBJ2-1; 8 bases map to TRBD1. The CDR3 extends over 16 amino acids. CDR1 LNHDA and CDR2 SQIVND come from the germline V gene (reference sequence). CDR3 coding DNA: TGTGCACCTACGACCAGGGACAGGCCGCCTGACAATGAGCAGTTCTTC. This sequence encodes CAPTTRDRPPDNEQFF. Filled out from reference TRBV19 and TRBJ2-1, the complete variable domain reads DGGITQSPKYLFRKEGQNVTLSCEQNLNHDAMYWYRQDPGQGLRLIYYSQIVNDFQKGDIAEGYSVSREKKESFPLTVTSAQKNPTAFYLCAPTTRDRPPDNEQFFGPGTRLTVL.

The chain combines TRBV5-1 with TRBJ2-7, with 9 positions matching TRBD2. CDR3 length equals 15 residues. V was clipped by 0 bases and J by 4 bases; unmatched bases: 5. Germline V gives CDR1 SGHRS, CDR2 YFSETQ. For the CDR3, the DNA is TGCGCCAGCAGCTTGGCCAGCGGGGGGTCGTACGAGCAGTACTTC. Its protein product is CASSLASGGSYEQYF.

This rearrangement joins TRBV7-8 to TRBJ1-2, with D tentatively TRBD1 (6 bases). CDR1 and CDR2 from the germline V gene are SGHVS and FQNEAQ. Trimming pared 4 bases from V and 9 bases from J, leaving 18 bases between. The CDR3 totals 14 residues. This chain's CDR3 is CASSYGGTGYSYTF. Written as DNA, the CDR3 is TGTGCCAGCAGCTATGGGGGAACAGGGTATAGCTACACCTTC.

This clone appeared once. This chain joins TRBV18 and TRBJ2-6; 9 bases fit TRBD1. Germline loops: CDR1 KGHSH, CDR2 LQKENI. The CDR3 contains 16 residues. V gave up 3 bases and J gave up 0 bases; unmatched junction bases: 0. The CDR3 sequence is CASSPTGGSGANVLTF. CDR3 nucleotides: TGTGCCAGCTCACCGACAGGGGGCTCTGGGGCCAACGTCCTGACTTTC.

This chain joins TRBV27 and TRBJ2-7; 11 bases fit TRBD2. The V gene end was trimmed by 5 bases and the J gene end by 4 bases; junction bases not matched to a gene: 4. Germline CDR1 and CDR2: MNHEY and SMNVEV (reference sequence). The CDR3 is 14 amino acids. DNA for the CDR3: TGTGCCAGCAGTATTCTAGCGGGGGGTTACGAGCAGTACTTC. Amino acids: CASSILAGGYEQYF.

The chain couples TRBV9 to TRBJ2-2; tentative D call: TRBD1 (5 bases). This CDR3 is 16 amino acids long. Germline-derived CDR1 and CDR2 are SGDLS and YYNGEE. V was shortened by 6 bases and J by 2 bases, with 17 bases between the two germline ends. As DNA, the CDR3 is TGTGCCAGCATCCGCATGGGGCAGGCTAACACCGGGGAGCTGTTTTTT. It is translated as CASIRMGQANTGELFF.

The rearrangement joins TRBV7-2 to TRBJ1-2; the match to TRBD1 covers 9 bases. The junction had 9 bases not matched to a gene; V was cut back by 2 bases and J by 5 bases. The CDR3 runs to 16 residues. Germline CDR1 SGHTA, CDR2 FQGNSA. The CDR3 DNA reads as TGTGCCAGCAGCTTATGGACAGGGGCTGACTCATATGGCTACACCTTC. Translating it yields CASSLWTGADSYGYTF.

V is TRBV5-1 and J is TRBJ2-7, with 8 bases that match TRBD1. The V gene end was trimmed by 1 base and the J gene end by 4 bases; junction bases not matched to a gene: 4. The CDR3 totals 14 residues. From germline, CDR1 is SGHRS and CDR2 YFSETQ. CDR3 sequence: CASSLRTGIYEQYF. CDR3 sequence (DNA): TGCGCCAGCAGCTTGAGGACAGGGATATACGAGCAGTACTTC.

The rearrangement joins TRBV4-1 to TRBJ2-1; no definite D call. V gave up 1 base and J gave up 8 bases, with 9 bases separating them. The CDR3 runs to 13 residues. Per germline, CDR1 MGHRA and CDR2 YSYEKL. In DNA, the CDR3 is TGCGCCAGCAGCCAAGGGCTGGGCGATGAGCAGTTCTTC. Residues: CASSQGLGDEQFF.

This clone came up once. The rearrangement uses TRBV3-1 (or the pseudogene TRBV3-2) and TRBJ2-6, with D uncertain. There are 13 residues in the CDR3. Per germline, CDR1 LGHDT and CDR2 YNNKEL (reference sequence). Deletions cut 6 bases from V and 7 bases from J, with 10 bases between. This chain's CDR3 is CASSSDNANVLTF. The DNA of the CDR3 is TGTGCCAGCAGTTCAGACAACGCCAACGTCCTGACTTTC.

V and J are TRBV5-1 and TRBJ1-2; maybe TRBD1 (6 bases). The V gene's germline CDR1 is SGHRS and CDR2 YFSETQ. V lost 3 bases and J 5 bases, leaving 17 bases between the germline ends. The CDR3 is 15 residues long. CDR3: CASSSQGDPRYGYTF. The CDR3 bases are TGCGCCAGCAGCTCACAGGGAGATCCTCGTTATGGCTACACCTTC.

The gene calls are TRBV7-9 and TRBJ1-2; possibly TRBD1 for D (5 bases). Germline V CDR1 and CDR2: SEHNR, FQNEAQ (reference sequence). V lost 4 bases, J lost 4 bases, and 16 bases lay in between. The length of the CDR3 is 15 residues. The CDR3 DNA reads TGTGCCAGCAGCTCTCTGTCCCAGGGTGGCTATGGCTACACCTTC. Amino acids: CASSSLSQGGYGYTF.

This sequence joins TRBV19 and TRBJ2-5; possible D gene TRBD1, 5 bases. Germline CDR1 is LNHDA and CDR2 is SQIVND (reference sequence). The CDR3 runs to 14 residues. The germline V and J ends were trimmed by 3 bases and 5 bases, with 13 bases remaining between them. The CDR3 DNA is TGTGCCAGTAGTATGGGGCAGAGGAAGGAGACCCAGTACTTC. It codes for CASSMGQRKETQYF. Complete variable domain (other parts from reference TRBV19 and TRBJ2-5): DGGITQSPKYLFRKEGQNVTLSCEQNLNHDAMYWYRQDPGQGLRLIYYSQIVNDFQKGDIAEGYSVSREKKESFPLTVTSAQKNPTAFYLCASSMGQRKETQYFGPGTRLLVL.

This clone was found once. The chain links TRBV6-4 to TRBJ2-1; 9 bases are a match to TRBD1. The trim removed 3 bases at V and 7 bases at J, leaving 10 bases unmatched. The CDR3 has 16 amino acids. Germline CDR1 MRHNA, CDR2 SNTAGT. The CDR3 loop reads CASSEGPGQGRNEQFF. The DNA for the CDR3 is TGTGCCAGCAGTGAGGGCCCGGGACAGGGAAGGAATGAGCAGTTCTTC.

This clone was recorded once. The rearrangement uses TRBV7-9 and TRBJ2-3; TRBD1 aligns across 7 bases. V was clipped by 3 bases and J by 2 bases; unmatched bases: 8. CDR1 and CDR2 from the germline V gene are SEHNR and FQNEAQ (reference sequence). The CDR3 is 16 residues long. In nucleotides, the CDR3 is TGTGCCAGCAGCTTCCCCGGACAGGTTGTCACAGATACGCAGTATTTT. This translates into CASSFPGQVVTDTQYF.

The table lists this clone with many counts. This sequence joins TRBV2 and TRBJ1-5; no definite D call. This CDR3 spans 14 amino acids. Germline loops: CDR1 SNHLY, CDR2 FYNNEI. The V gene lost 4 bases and the J gene lost 0 bases, with 7 bases spanning the gap. The DNA for the CDR3 is TGTGCCAGCAGTGTTAATTATAGCAATCAGCCCCAGCATTTT. This translates into CASSVNYSNQPQHF.

The chain is built from TRBV21-1 and TRBJ2-7; the D call in the table, TRBD2, was not verified against the DNA. TRBV21-1 is a listed pseudogene. This CDR3 has 10 amino acids. The CDR3 DNA reads as TGTGCCAGCGTCGGGGGTTATCAGTACTTC. The encoded protein is CASVGGYQYF.

V usage is TRBV10-3 and J usage is TRBJ1-1; TRBD1 matches at 7 bases. Germline CDR1 and CDR2: ENHRY and SYGVKD. The trim removed 6 bases at V and 0 bases at J, leaving 7 bases unmatched. The CDR3 runs to 15 residues. DNA of the CDR3: TGTGCCATCAGGGACAGGCTATCCATGAACACTGAAGCTTTCTTT. This sequence encodes CAIRDRLSMNTEAFF.